The 30 T cell receptor beta chains below all came from one sample that was sequenced in a study of blood T cell repertoires in COVID-19. Profiled with immunoSEQ multiplex PCR; TCRdb holds only in-frame clones, not every one. The sample has tens of thousands of clones; 65% to 90% are singletons. What was sequenced was peripheral blood. Receptors originate from a man aged 25 to 40 with COVID-19, enrolled during active disease.

V usage is TRBV6-1 and J usage is TRBJ1-1, with 7 bases matching TRBD1. Losses at the gene ends were 1 base for V and 1 base for J; bases not matched to a gene: 6. This CDR3 comprises 16 residues. Germline loops: CDR1 MNHNS, CDR2 SASEGT. CDR3 bases: TGTGCCAGCAGTGAAGGGGACAGTCGAAGGAACACTGAAGCTTTCTTT. Its translation: CASSEGDSRRNTEAFF.

The chain joins TRBV5-1 to TRBJ1-3, with D perhaps matching TRBD1 (5 bases). Germline V gene lookup returns CDR1 SGHRS and CDR2 YFSETQ. Trimming removed 4 bases from V and 0 bases from J, with 17 bases in between. This CDR3 contains 17 residues. The CDR3 spells CASSVGGGSYSGNTIYF. The CDR3 DNA is TGCGCCAGCAGCGTTGGGGGAGGATCTTACTCTGGAAACACCATATATTTT.

The J gene is TRBJ1-2, the V gene TRBV29-1; 8 bases line up with TRBD1. The CDR3 spans 13 residues. With 8 bases clipped from V and 2 bases from J, the junction kept 7 bases outside the gene matches. Germline CDR1 and CDR2: SQVTM and ANQGSEA. The CDR3 is CSSYWTGNYGYTF. The CDR3, as DNA: TGCAGCTCTTATTGGACAGGGAACTATGGCTACACCTTC.

The CDR3 here is CASSEAGTEEQYF. CDR3 sequence (DNA): TGTGCCAGCAGTGAAGCGGGGACAGAGGAGCAGTACTTC. The rearrangement joins TRBV6-1 to TRBJ2-7; 7 nucleotides match TRBD1. This CDR3 is 13 amino acids long. Germline lookup yields CDR1 MNHNS and CDR2 SASEGT. V was pared by 0 bases and J by 7 bases, with 3 bases of the junction left unmatched.

This clone appeared once. The CDR3 DNA reads as TGCAGTGCTAGTGAGAGACTAGCGGGTTCTTACAATGAGCAGTTCTTC. The encoded protein is CSASERLAGSYNEQFF. The rearrangement uses TRBV20-1 and TRBJ2-1; 10 bases align to TRBD2. The V gene's germline CDR1 is DFQATT and CDR2 SNEGSKA (reference sequence). The V gene end was trimmed by 3 bases and the J gene end by 4 bases; junction bases not matched to a gene: 9. The CDR3 extends over 16 amino acids.

V usage is TRBV3-1 (or the pseudogene TRBV3-2) and J usage is TRBJ2-2; 9 bases line up with TRBD1. Trimming removed 1 base from V and 1 base from J; junction bases left unmatched: 1. The CDR3 totals 16 residues. CDR1 and CDR2 from the germline V gene are LGHDT and YNNKEL (reference sequence). CDR3 protein: CASSQGDRVNTGELFF. In DNA form, the CDR3 reads TGTGCCAGCAGCCAAGGGGACAGGGTGAACACCGGGGAGCTGTTTTTT.

The chain recombines TRBV27 with TRBJ1-5; 8 positions agree with TRBD1. Germline CDR1 MNHEY, CDR2 SMNVEV (reference sequence). CDR3 length equals 15 residues. The V segment lost 3 bases and the J segment 5 bases; nucleotides outside the gene matches: 6. As DNA, the CDR3 is TGTGCCAGCAGTTTTCACAGGGGGTATGATCAGCCCCAGCATTTT. Its translation: CASSFHRGYDQPQHF.

The V gene is TRBV28, the J gene TRBJ1-1; TRBD1 is a possible D gene (5 bases). Trimming removed 5 bases at V and 6 bases at J, with 13 bases between. The CDR3 runs 13 residues. Germline assignment: CDR1 MDHEN and CDR2 SYDVKM. The CDR3 region has the DNA TGTGCCAGCAGTGCTCAGGGTAACGCTGAAGCTTTCTTT. Protein: CASSAQGNAEAFF.

This chain connects TRBV7-3 to TRBJ2-7; TRBD2 agrees at 13 bases. The CDR3 contains 14 residues. J gave up 6 bases and V 3 bases, and 2 bases lay outside the gene matches. Germline-derived CDR1 and CDR2 are SGHTA and FQGTGA. CDR3 nucleotide sequence: TGTGCCAGCAGCTTGACTAGCGGGGGGCCCGAGCAGTACTTC. Encoded protein: CASSLTSGGPEQYF.

This rearrangement joins TRBV2 to TRBJ1-5; 8 nucleotides agree with TRBD1. With 8 bases clipped from V and 1 base from J, the junction kept 10 bases outside the gene matches. Germline CDR1 is SNHLY and CDR2 is FYNNEI. The CDR3 sequence is 16 residues long. CDR3 nucleotide sequence: TGTGCCAGCGGGGGGGTTGGGGACAGGAGCAATCAGCCCCAGCATTTT. It translates to CASGGVGDRSNQPQHF. Full variable domain (rest looked up from reference TRBV2 and TRBJ1-5): EPEVTQTPSHQVTQMGQEVILRCVPISNHLYFYWYRQILGQKVEFLVSFYNNEISEKSEIFDDQFSVERPDGSNFTLKIRSTKLEDSAMYFCASGGVGDRSNQPQHFGDGTRLSIL.

The J gene is TRBJ1-2, the V gene TRBV9; D not certain. V shed 4 bases and J shed 6 bases, with 16 bases lying between them. The CDR3 spans 14 residues. Per germline, CDR1 SGDLS and CDR2 YYNGEE. CDR3 sequence reads: CASSPSLSINGYTF. The DNA for the CDR3 is TGTGCCAGCAGCCCTAGCTTGAGTATCAATGGCTACACCTTC.

In this sample, this clone turned up a few times. The J gene is TRBJ2-3, the V gene TRBV19; 8 positions match TRBD1. The CDR3 has 14 residues. With V trimmed by 6 bases and J by 5 bases, 7 bases remained unmatched. The germline CDR1 and CDR2 sequences are LNHDA and SQIVND (reference sequence). The CDR3 here is CASSRQGSGDTQYF. Here the CDR3 DNA reads TGTGCCAGTAGCCGACAGGGGTCGGGAGATACGCAGTATTTT. The full variable domain, with the rest looked up from reference TRBV19 and TRBJ2-3, is DGGITQSPKYLFRKEGQNVTLSCEQNLNHDAMYWYRQDPGQGLRLIYYSQIVNDFQKGDIAEGYSVSREKKESFPLTVTSAQKNPTAFYLCASSRQGSGDTQYFGPGTRLTVL.

This rearrangement joins TRBV7-3 to TRBJ2-3; D remains unclear. Trimming shortened V by 5 bases and J by 1 base, and 10 bases separated the two germline ends. CDR1 is SGHTA, CDR2 FQGTGA, per germline. The CDR3 totals 14 residues. This CDR3 is CASSAQMGTDTQYF. In nucleotides, the CDR3 is TGTGCCAGCAGCGCCCAGATGGGCACAGATACGCAGTATTTT.

The chain links TRBV5-1 to TRBJ2-1; a possible D gene is TRBD2 (6 bases). This CDR3 is 14 amino acids long. CDR1 and CDR2 (germline): SGHRS, YFSETQ. Between the trimmed V and J ends, which lost 0 bases and 6 bases, there was a span of 10 bases. This CDR3 is CASSLVTSINEQFF. CDR3 nucleotide sequence: TGCGCCAGCAGCTTGGTGACTAGTATCAATGAGCAGTTCTTC. The full variable domain, with the rest looked up from reference TRBV5-1 and TRBJ2-1, is KAGVTQTPRYLIKTRGQQVTLSCSPISGHRSVSWYQQTPGQGLQFLFEYFSETQRNKGNFPGRFSGRQFSNSRSEMNVSTLELGDSALYLCASSLVTSINEQFFGPGTRLTVL.

V usage is TRBV24-1 and J usage is TRBJ2-1; possible D gene TRBD1, 5 bases. V dropped 3 bases and J dropped 8 bases, with 10 bases sitting between them. The CDR3 has 13 amino acids. Germline CDR1 is KGHDR and CDR2 is SFDVKD. The CDR3 is CATSDGVRDEQFF. For the CDR3, the DNA is TGTGCCACCAGTGATGGGGTCAGGGATGAGCAGTTCTTC.

J is TRBJ2-2 and V is TRBV9; 9 bases fit TRBD1. V was pared by 0 bases and J by 3 bases, with 0 bases of the junction left unmatched. The CDR3 spans 15 residues. Germline V gene sequence: CDR1 SGDLS, CDR2 YYNGEE. This CDR3 is CASSVGQGDTGELFF. For the CDR3, the DNA is TGTGCCAGCAGCGTAGGACAGGGGGACACCGGGGAGCTGTTTTTT. Full variable domain (remainder filled in from reference TRBV9 and TRBJ2-2): DSGVTQTPKHLITATGQRVTLRCSPRSGDLSVYWYQQSLDQGLQFLIQYYNGEERAKGNILERFSAQQFPDLHSELNLSSLELGDSALYFCASSVGQGDTGELFFGEGSRLTVL.

The V and J genes are TRBV10-3 and TRBJ2-3; the match to TRBD1 covers 10 bases. The V segment lost 6 bases and the J segment 1 base; nucleotides outside the gene matches: 4. The germline V gene encodes CDR1 ENHRY and CDR2 SYGVKD. The CDR3 is 15 amino acids. CDR3 in amino acids: CAIRGTGARTDTQYF. In DNA, the CDR3 is TGTGCCATCAGGGGGACAGGGGCTCGCACAGATACGCAGTATTTT.

The chain recombines TRBV3-1 (or the pseudogene TRBV3-2) with TRBJ1-1, with D possibly TRBD1 on 5 matching bases. The CDR3 has 13 residues. CDR1 and CDR2 from the germline V gene are LGHDT and YNNKEL (reference sequence). The V end was cut by 5 bases, the J end by 5 bases, with 12 bases between. The DNA for the CDR3 is TGTGCCAGCAGCTCCCTCGGGGGGACTGAAGCTTTCTTT. Its protein is CASSSLGGTEAFF.

The V and J genes are TRBV30 and TRBJ1-5, with a tentative D call TRBD1 (5 bases). V was pared by 2 bases and J by 9 bases, with 11 bases between. The CDR3 runs to 12 residues. Germline loops: CDR1 GTSNPN, CDR2 SVGIG (reference sequence). The CDR3 reads CAWSQAQGPQHF. CDR3 sequence (DNA): TGTGCCTGGAGTCAGGCGCAGGGGCCCCAGCATTTT.

This clone was detected only once. The chain combines TRBV27 with TRBJ2-1; 7 bases map to TRBD2. Germline CDR1 MNHEY, CDR2 SMNVEV (reference sequence). This CDR3 has 15 residues. V dropped 7 bases and J dropped 0; count of bases not matched to a gene: 6. As DNA, the CDR3 is TGTGCCAGCACCCGCGGCGGGAGCTCCTACAATGAGCAGTTCTTC. Encoded protein: CASTRGGSSYNEQFF.

CDR3 loop: CASSRTRSPNQPQHF. DNA of the CDR3: TGTGCCAGCAGTCGTACTCGTTCCCCAAATCAGCCCCAGCATTTT. The rearrangement joins TRBV6-5 to TRBJ1-5, with unresolved D. Trimming left V 5 bases short and J 4 bases short, with 15 bases between. The CDR3 runs to 15 residues. The germline V gene encodes CDR1 MNHEY and CDR2 SVGAGI.

The chain uses TRBV28 and TRBJ1-4, with 7 bases that match TRBD1. The V gene's germline CDR1 is MDHEN and CDR2 SYDVKM. The J segment lost 8 bases and the V segment lost 8 bases, leaving 8 bases of the junction unmatched. The CDR3 covers 13 residues. DNA for the CDR3: TGTGCCAGCCTGGACAGGATCCGGGAAAAACTGTTTTTT. As protein: CASLDRIREKLFF.

The chain recombines TRBV20-1 with TRBJ2-3; no clear D gene. V was pared by 6 bases and J by 0 bases, with 4 bases between. CDR3 length equals 11 residues. In germline, CDR1 is DFQATT, CDR2 SNEGSKA (reference sequence). CDR3 DNA: TGCAGTGCCTACAGCACAGATACGCAGTATTTT. This encodes CSAYSTDTQYF.

The V call is TRBV20-1, the J call TRBJ1-2; D gene ambiguous. The ends were cut back, 3 bases at V and 2 bases at J, with 19 bases in the middle. The germline V gene has CDR1 DFQATT and CDR2 SNEGSKA (reference sequence). This CDR3 is 16 amino acids long. The CDR3 protein is CSASGVSPAANYGYTF. In DNA form, the CDR3 reads TGCAGTGCTAGTGGGGTTAGCCCCGCGGCGAACTATGGCTACACCTTC.

This sequence joins TRBV6-1 and TRBJ2-7, with D hard to call. Germline assignment: CDR1 MNHNS and CDR2 SASEGT. The CDR3 is 13 residues long. V shed 2 bases and J shed 2 bases, with 7 bases lying between them. Here the CDR3 DNA reads TGTGCCAGCAGTGAAAGGCAGGCCTACGAGCAGTACTTC. Translating gives CASSERQAYEQYF.

The chain couples TRBV7-2 to TRBJ1-1, with 8 bases fitting TRBD1. Germline trimming cut 3 bases from V and 5 bases from J; bases unmatched to any gene: 14. Germline V gene lookup returns CDR1 SGHTA and CDR2 FQGNSA. This CDR3 region has 17 residues. The CDR3 here is CASSFPRQGTPGTEAFF. CDR3 nucleotide sequence: TGTGCCAGCAGCTTTCCTAGACAGGGGACCCCGGGGACTGAAGCTTTCTTT.

V usage is TRBV3-1 (or the pseudogene TRBV3-2) and J usage is TRBJ2-3, with D perhaps matching TRBD2 (6 bases). Germline V CDR1 and CDR2: LGHDT, YNNKEL (reference sequence). Trimming took 8 bases from V and 3 from J, leaving 12 bases between them. The CDR3 runs 13 residues. The CDR3 spells CASGRGTTDTQYF. CDR3 nucleotide sequence: TGTGCCAGCGGACGGGGGACTACAGATACGCAGTATTTT.

The rearrangement uses TRBV10-2 and TRBJ1-5; D possibly corresponds to TRBD1 (5 bases). This CDR3 spans 13 amino acids. With 3 bases removed from V and 2 bases from J, the gap between germline ends came to 5 bases. Germline V gives CDR1 WSHSY, CDR2 SAAADI. CDR3: CASSDRGNQPQHF. The CDR3 nucleotides are TGCGCCAGCAGTGACAGGGGCAATCAGCCCCAGCATTTT.

V is TRBV18 and J is TRBJ2-7; a possible D gene is TRBD2 (6 bases). Germline values: CDR1 KGHSH, CDR2 LQKENI. This CDR3 comprises 13 residues. V lost 0 bases, J lost 9 bases, and 12 bases lay in between. The CDR3 coding sequence is TGTGCCAGCTCACCACCAGAGGCCGGGGGGCAGTACTTC. Protein: CASSPPEAGGQYF.

The chain uses TRBV30 and TRBJ1-5, with a weak D call TRBD1 (5 bases). Germline CDR1 and CDR2: GTSNPN and SVGIG (reference sequence). CDR3 size: 13 residues. V lost 0 bases and J 6 bases, leaving 9 bases between the germline ends. The CDR3 loop reads CAWSVRGGQPQHF. The CDR3 bases are TGTGCCTGGAGTGTACGGGGGGGTCAGCCCCAGCATTTT.